This T cell receptor beta chain was obtained from a study of response to subunit inactivated influenza vaccine (dated by TCRdb to 2016 to 2018). Regarding the study in general: Deep quantitative profiling of the T cell receptor repertoire was used in the study to follow responses to a trivalent subunit inactivated influenza vaccine. On the study overall, not on this receptor specifically: The authors suggested that each seasonal influenza vaccination may recruit only a limited number of new T cells.

The cysteine opens and the phenylalanine closes a CDR3 of 13 amino acids. Only the CDR3 part of the read is kept: 39 bases, read in frame from the first base. Trimming removed 0 bases from V and 6 bases from J, leaving 8 bases between the germline ends. Per the germline V gene (reference sequence), LNHNV is the CDR1 and YYDKDF is the CDR2. Library preparation was by RT-PCR. Sequencer: Illumina HiSeq 2500. TCRdb applied fastp at Q25 and MiXCR to the public reads, then kept only in-frame beta chains. Each entry is one CDR3 protein sequence, shown with its most common DNA and genes. The sample table records approximately 500,000 distinct CDR3 sequences; roughly 25% of these occur just once. About 3% of the sample rests with the top ten. This clonotype was counted many times. It lacks a known antigen. No base quality values were provided; no much bigger clone lies one nucleotide off. These data also featured in a second study, about T cells expressing NK-cell markers. The second study reports: 5'RACE template switching, by which a universal primer site and unique molecular identifiers were added, was used to make TCR beta cDNA libraries. In sorted CD3+CD56+NKG2C+, CD3+CD56+NKG2C- and CD3+CD56-NKG2C+ T-cell subsets from eight donors, TCR beta-chain repertoires were profiled. Of the eight sequenced donors, seven were found to be HCMV-seropositive and one was found to be HCMV-seronegative. In several experiments an anti-gammadeltaTCR antibody was added to restrict sorting to alphabetaTCR-expressing T cells. In roughly 6 donors, the dominant CD3+CD56+NKG2C+ clonotypes ranked among the top 10 CD8+ clonotypes, making up 1.0-7.0% of CD8+ T cells. Those dominant clonotypes were again the most abundant among CD3+CD56-NKG2C+ cells in a handful of donors, at roughly 25-60.1%. Whether the expanded NKG2C-expressing T cell clones were specific for HCMV antigens remained unclear. Randomly selected healthy volunteers, three men and five women, were used as the eight sequenced donors. HCMV-specific IgG was detected in serum with a commercial ELISA kit to determine HCMV serostatus. Peripheral blood mononuclear cells were isolated from blood by Ficoll density gradient centrifugation. Using Miltenyi isolation kits, CD4+ and CD8+ T cells were isolated from PBMC through magnetic immunoseparation. cDNA synthesis was primed from the TCR beta constant segment and was followed by two successive PCR amplification steps. Illumina HiSeq 2000/2500, MiSeq or NextSeq was used to sequence libraries as 2 x 150 bp reads. Reads were demultiplexed and grouped by UMI with MIGEC, and clonotypes were assembled and quantified with MiTCR. To remove erroneous sequences, TCR cDNA sequences were retained only when supported by two or more reads. Downstream repertoire analysis used the tcR package, and clonotypes were matched across fractions by CDR3 nucleotide sequence plus V segment. VDJmatch was used to annotate antigen specificity against VDJdb, with one amino acid substitution in CDR3 allowed.

The sequence is built from TRBV15 and TRBJ1-1; too little of a D gene remains to name it. The sample was CD4+ T cells sorted from PBMCs, taken about 13 days after vaccination. The receptor's source is a man aged 50-60 years who received an inactivated influenza vaccine. Donor details come from another sample of the same person, matched by shared clones. Here is the DNA: TGTGCCACCAGCAGAGATCGCAATCCTGAAGCTTTCTTT. Its protein product is CATSRDRNPEAFF.